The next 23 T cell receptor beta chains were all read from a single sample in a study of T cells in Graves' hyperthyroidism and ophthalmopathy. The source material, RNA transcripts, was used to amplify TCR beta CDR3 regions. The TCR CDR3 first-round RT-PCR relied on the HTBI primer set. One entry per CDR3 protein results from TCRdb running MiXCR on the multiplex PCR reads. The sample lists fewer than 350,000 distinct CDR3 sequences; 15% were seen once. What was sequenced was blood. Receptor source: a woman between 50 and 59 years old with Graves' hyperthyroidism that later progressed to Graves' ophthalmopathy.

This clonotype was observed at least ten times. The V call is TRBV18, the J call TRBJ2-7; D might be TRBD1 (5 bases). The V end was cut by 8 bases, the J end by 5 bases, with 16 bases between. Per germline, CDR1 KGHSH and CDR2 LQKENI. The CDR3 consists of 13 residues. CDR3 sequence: CASLEGAKDEQYF. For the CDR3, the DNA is TGTGCCAGCCTAGAAGGGGCGAAAGACGAGCAGTACTTC.

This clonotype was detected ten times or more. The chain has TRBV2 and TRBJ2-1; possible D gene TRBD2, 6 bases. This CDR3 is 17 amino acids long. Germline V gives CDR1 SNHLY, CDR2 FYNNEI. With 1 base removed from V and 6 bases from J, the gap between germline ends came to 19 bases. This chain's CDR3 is CASSEVSPGVGSNEQFF. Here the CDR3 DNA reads TGTGCCAGCAGTGAAGTGTCGCCGGGGGTAGGTTCCAATGAGCAGTTCTTC.

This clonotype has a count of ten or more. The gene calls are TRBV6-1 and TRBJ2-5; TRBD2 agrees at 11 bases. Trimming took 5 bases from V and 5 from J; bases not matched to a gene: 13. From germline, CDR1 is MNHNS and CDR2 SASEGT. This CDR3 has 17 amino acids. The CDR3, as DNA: TGTGCCAGCAGTTCCAACCCCCGACTAGCGGGAAAGGAGACCCAGTACTTC. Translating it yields CASSSNPRLAGKETQYF.

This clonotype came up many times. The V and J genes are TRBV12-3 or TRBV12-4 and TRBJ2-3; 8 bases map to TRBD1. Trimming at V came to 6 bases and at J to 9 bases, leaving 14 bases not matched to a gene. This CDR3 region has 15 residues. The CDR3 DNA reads TGTGCCAGCAGACTACCGGGACAGGCCCTAGGAACGCAGTATTTT. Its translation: CASRLPGQALGTQYF.

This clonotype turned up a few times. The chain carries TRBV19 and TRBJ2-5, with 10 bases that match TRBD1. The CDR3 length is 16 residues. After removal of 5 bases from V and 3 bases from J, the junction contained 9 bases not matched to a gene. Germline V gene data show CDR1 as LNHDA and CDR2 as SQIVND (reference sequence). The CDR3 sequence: CASSSRTGGIKETQYF. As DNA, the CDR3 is TGTGCCAGTAGTTCCCGGACAGGGGGGATCAAAGAGACCCAGTACTTC.

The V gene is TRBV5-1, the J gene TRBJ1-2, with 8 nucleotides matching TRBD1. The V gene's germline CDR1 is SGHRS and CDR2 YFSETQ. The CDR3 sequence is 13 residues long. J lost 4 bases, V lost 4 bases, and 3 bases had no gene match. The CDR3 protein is CASSKDRVYGYTF. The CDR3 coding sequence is TGCGCCAGCAGCAAGGACAGGGTCTATGGCTACACCTTC.

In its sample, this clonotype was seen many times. The CDR3: CASSLGGAGAHNEQFF. DNA of the CDR3: TGCGCCAGCAGCTTGGGAGGAGCGGGAGCCCACAATGAGCAGTTCTTC. The chain recombines TRBV5-1 with TRBJ2-1; 8 bases align to TRBD2. CDR3 length: 16 amino acids. Germline V lookup: CDR1 SGHRS, CDR2 YFSETQ. V shed 0 bases and J 5 bases; nucleotides not matched to a gene: 7. Looking up the rest from reference TRBV5-1 and TRBJ2-1 gives the full variable domain: KAGVTQTPRYLIKTRGQQVTLSCSPISGHRSVSWYQQTPGQGLQFLFEYFSETQRNKGNFPGRFSGRQFSNSRSEMNVSTLELGDSALYLCASSLGGAGAHNEQFFGPGTRLTVL.

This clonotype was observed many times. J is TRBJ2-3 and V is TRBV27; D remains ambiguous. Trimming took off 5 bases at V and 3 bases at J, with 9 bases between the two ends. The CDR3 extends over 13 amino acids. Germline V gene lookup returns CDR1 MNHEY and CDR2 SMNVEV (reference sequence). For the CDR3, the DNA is TGTGCCAGCAGTCCTCTAGGGACAGATACGCAGTATTTT. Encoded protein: CASSPLGTDTQYF.

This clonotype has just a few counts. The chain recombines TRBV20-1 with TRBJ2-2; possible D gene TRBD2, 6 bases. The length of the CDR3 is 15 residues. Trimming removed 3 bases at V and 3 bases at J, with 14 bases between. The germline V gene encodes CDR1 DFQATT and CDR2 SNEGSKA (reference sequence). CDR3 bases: TGCAGTGCTAGTTGGGGACTGGTGGACACCGGGGAGCTGTTTTTT. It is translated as CSASWGLVDTGELFF.

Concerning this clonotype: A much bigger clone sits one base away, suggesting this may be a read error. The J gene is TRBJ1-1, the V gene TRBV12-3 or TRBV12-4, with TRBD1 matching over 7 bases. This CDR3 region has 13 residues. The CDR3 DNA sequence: TGTGCCACCACCTTAAGGGGGCAGACTGAAGCTTCCTTT. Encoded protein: CATTLRGQTEASF.

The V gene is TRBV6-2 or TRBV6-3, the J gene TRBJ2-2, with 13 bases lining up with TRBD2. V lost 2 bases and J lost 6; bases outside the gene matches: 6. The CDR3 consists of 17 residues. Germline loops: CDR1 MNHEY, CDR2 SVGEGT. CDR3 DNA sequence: TGTGCCAGCAGTTACCCCACTAGCGGGAGGGCCCCCGGGGAGCTGTTTTTT. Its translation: CASSYPTSGRAPGELFF.

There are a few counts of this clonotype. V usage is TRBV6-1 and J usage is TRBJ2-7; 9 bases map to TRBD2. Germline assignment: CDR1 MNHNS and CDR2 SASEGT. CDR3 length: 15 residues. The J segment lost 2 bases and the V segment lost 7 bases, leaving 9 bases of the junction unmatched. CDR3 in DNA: TGTGCCAGCATTCTGGGAGCTAGCGGGACCTACGAGCAGTACTTC. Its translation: CASILGASGTYEQYF.

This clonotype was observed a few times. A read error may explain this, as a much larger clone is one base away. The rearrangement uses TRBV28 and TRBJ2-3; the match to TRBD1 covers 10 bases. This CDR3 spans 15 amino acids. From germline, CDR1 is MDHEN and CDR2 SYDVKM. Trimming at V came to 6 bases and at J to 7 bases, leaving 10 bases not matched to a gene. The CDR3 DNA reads TGTGCCAGCAGCCGGGGGGACAGGGGAACAAATACGCAGTATTTT. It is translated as CASSRGDRGTNTQYF.

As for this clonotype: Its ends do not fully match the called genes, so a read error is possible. The CDR3 DNA is TGTGCCACCGGTGATACCCGGGCTAGCGGATACACCGGGGAGCTGTTTTTT. This codes for CATGDTRASGYTGELFF. The chain joins TRBV24-1 to TRBJ2-2; 7 positions match TRBD2. This CDR3 contains 17 residues. Germline V gene sequence: CDR1 KGHDR, CDR2 SFDVKD.

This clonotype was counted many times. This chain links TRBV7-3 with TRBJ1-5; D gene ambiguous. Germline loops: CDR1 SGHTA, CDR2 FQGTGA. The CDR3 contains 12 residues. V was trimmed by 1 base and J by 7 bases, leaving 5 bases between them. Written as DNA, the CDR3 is TGTGCCAGCAGCTTAAGGGGACAGCCCCAGCATTTT. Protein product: CASSLRGQPQHF.

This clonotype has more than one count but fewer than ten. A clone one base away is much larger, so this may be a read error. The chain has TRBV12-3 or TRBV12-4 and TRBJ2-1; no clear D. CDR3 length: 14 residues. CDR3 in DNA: TGTGCCAGCGCTGCCGTTGGCCAAGGGAATGGGCAGTTCTTC. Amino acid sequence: CASAAVGQGNGQFF.

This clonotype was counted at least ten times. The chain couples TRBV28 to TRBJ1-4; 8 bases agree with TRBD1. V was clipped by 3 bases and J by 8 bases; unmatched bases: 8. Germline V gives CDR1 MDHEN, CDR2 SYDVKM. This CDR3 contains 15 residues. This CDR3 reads CASSLGQGAEEKLFF. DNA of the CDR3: TGTGCCAGCAGTTTGGGCCAGGGGGCGGAAGAAAAACTGTTTTTT.

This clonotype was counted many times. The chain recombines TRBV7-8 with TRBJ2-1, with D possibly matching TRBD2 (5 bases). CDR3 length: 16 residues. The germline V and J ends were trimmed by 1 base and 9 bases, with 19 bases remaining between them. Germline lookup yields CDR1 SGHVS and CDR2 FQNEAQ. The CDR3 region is CASSLVFGLRRSEQFF. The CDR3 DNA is TGTGCCAGCAGCTTAGTGTTCGGACTTCGGAGAAGTGAGCAGTTCTTC.

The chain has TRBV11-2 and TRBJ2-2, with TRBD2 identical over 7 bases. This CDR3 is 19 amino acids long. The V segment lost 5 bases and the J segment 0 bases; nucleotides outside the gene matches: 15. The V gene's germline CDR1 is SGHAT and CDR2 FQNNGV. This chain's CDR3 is CASSPLEAAGVTNTGELFF. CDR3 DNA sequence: TGTGCCAGCAGCCCTCTTGAGGCGGCGGGAGTGACGAACACCGGGGAGCTGTTTTTT. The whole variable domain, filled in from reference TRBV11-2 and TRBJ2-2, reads EAGVAQSPRYKIIEKRQSVAFWCNPISGHATLYWYQQILGQGPKLLIQFQNNGVVDDSQLPKDRFSAERLKGVDSTLKIQPAKLEDSAVYLCASSPLEAAGVTNTGELFFGEGSRLTVL.

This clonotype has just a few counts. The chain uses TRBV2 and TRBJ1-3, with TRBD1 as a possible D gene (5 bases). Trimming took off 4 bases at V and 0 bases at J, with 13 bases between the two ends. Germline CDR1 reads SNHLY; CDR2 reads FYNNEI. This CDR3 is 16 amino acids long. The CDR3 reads CASSGGTFSSGNTIYF. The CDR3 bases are TGTGCCAGCAGTGGGGGGACCTTTAGCTCTGGAAACACCATATATTTT.

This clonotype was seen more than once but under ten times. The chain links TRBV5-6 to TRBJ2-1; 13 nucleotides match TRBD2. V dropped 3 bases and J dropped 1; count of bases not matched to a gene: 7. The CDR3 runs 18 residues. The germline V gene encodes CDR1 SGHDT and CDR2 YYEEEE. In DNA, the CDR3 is TGTGCCAGCAGCTATACTAGCGGGAGGGCCGGGTCCTACAATGAGCAGTTCTTC. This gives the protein CASSYTSGRAGSYNEQFF.

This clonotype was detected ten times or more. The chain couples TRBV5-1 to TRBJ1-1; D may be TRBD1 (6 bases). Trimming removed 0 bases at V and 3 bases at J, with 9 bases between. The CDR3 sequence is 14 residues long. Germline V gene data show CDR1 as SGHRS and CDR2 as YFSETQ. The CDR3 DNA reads TGCGCCAGCAGCTTGGTCAGGGGTGACACTGAAGCTTTCTTT. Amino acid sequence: CASSLVRGDTEAFF.

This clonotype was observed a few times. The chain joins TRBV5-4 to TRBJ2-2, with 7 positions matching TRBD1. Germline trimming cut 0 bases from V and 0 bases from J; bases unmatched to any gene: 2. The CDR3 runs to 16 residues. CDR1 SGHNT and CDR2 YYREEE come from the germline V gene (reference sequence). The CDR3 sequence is CASSLVQGANTGELFF. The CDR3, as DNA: TGTGCCAGCAGCTTGGTTCAGGGGGCGAACACCGGGGAGCTGTTTTTT.